This paragraph covers one T cell receptor (beta chain) sequence. Its antigen is unidentified. The CDR3 loop spans 15 amino acids. Trimming cost V 2 bases and J 4 bases; bases outside gene matches: 6. Per the germline V gene, CDR1 is SGHKS and CDR2 is YYEKEE (reference sequence). Researchers prepared the TCRbeta library using unique molecular identifiers, the study reports. TCRdb re-analysed the PCR reads in MiXCR, keeping a single row per CDR3 protein. The table includes 600,000 to 800,000 distinct CDR3 sequences, 13% detected once. The data derive from a study of T-cell reconstitution after alpha-beta-depleted transplantation in children. Whole-study findings and limits: Roughly two months post-transplant, alpha-beta T cells reportedly originated from several hundred graft clones that had expanded.

The specimen was PBMCs, collected before TCRalphabeta/CD19-depleted stem cell transplant. The sequence was obtained from a girl aged 2 to 9 with congenital amegakaryocytic thrombocytopenia, due to receive a stem cell transplant. The V call is TRBV5-5, the J call TRBJ1-3; 7 bases fit TRBD1. The CDR3 region has the DNA TGTGCCAGCAGCTTTCAACAGGGGCGAGGAAACACCATATATTTT. It specifies CASSFQQGRGNTIYF.